Presented here are 24 T cell receptor beta chains from one specimen sequenced in a study of blood T cell repertoires in COVID-19 (TCRdb year 2020). The library was prepared using the immunoSEQ multiplex PCR assay. TCRdb's version of the immuneACCESS table is confined to in-frame rearrangements and falls short of the full clone set. An unresolved V gene accounts for under half of the shortfall where checked; the remainder is of unknown origin. Across this sample there are over 150,000 clones, with approximately 86% seen only once. The top ten constitute 2.5% to 3% of the sample. Specimen: peripheral blood. These receptors were collected from a man between 35 and 55 years old with active or convalescent COVID-19.

V usage is TRBV3-1 (or the pseudogene TRBV3-2) and J usage is TRBJ1-4; 7 bases are shared with TRBD1. The CDR3 is 15 residues long. V gave up 1 base and J gave up 8 bases; unmatched junction bases: 7. Germline assignment: CDR1 LGHDT and CDR2 YNNKEL (reference sequence). The CDR3 loop reads CASSQGQGGREKLFF. The CDR3 DNA reads as TGTGCCAGCAGCCAAGGACAGGGCGGTAGGGAAAAACTGTTTTTT.

This clone appeared once. The J gene is TRBJ1-5, the V gene TRBV5-1; no firm D call. The CDR3 is 13 amino acids. Trimming took 1 base from V and 2 from J, leaving 4 bases between them. CDR1 is SGHRS and CDR2 is YFSETQ in the germline V gene. CDR3 coding DNA: TGCGCCAGCAGCTTGACTGGCAATCAGCCCCAGCATTTT. It yields the protein CASSLTGNQPQHF.

V and J are TRBV5-1 and TRBJ2-3, with a tentative D call TRBD2 (6 bases). The CDR3 spans 14 residues. Germline V gives CDR1 SGHRS, CDR2 YFSETQ. V was trimmed by 3 bases and J by 4 bases, leaving 12 bases between them. The CDR3 sequence is CASSWRDFSDTQYF. CDR3 bases: TGCGCCAGCAGCTGGAGGGACTTCTCAGATACGCAGTATTTT.

This chain uses TRBV6-5 with TRBJ1-3; TRBD1 might be the D (6 bases). The CDR3 length is 13 residues. The ends were cut back, 11 bases at V and 1 base at J, with 12 bases in the middle. Germline loops: CDR1 MNHEY, CDR2 SVGAGI. The CDR3 loop reads CAAGDISGNTIYF. The CDR3 region has the DNA TGTGCCGCCGGGGACATATCTGGAAACACCATATATTTT.

This clone was counted only a few times. The chain joins TRBV7-8 to TRBJ2-3; the match to TRBD2 covers 7 bases. V lost 5 bases to trimming and J lost 3 bases; unmatched junction nucleotides: 8. The CDR3 is 15 residues long. Germline lookup yields CDR1 SGHVS and CDR2 FQNEAQ. The DNA of the CDR3 is TGTGCCAGCAGCCCCCAAGGACTAGTTACAGATACGCAGTATTTT. Encoded protein: CASSPQGLVTDTQYF.

This sequence joins TRBV27 and TRBJ2-1; D is ambiguous. The germline V and J ends were trimmed by 7 bases and 0 bases, with 10 bases remaining between them. This CDR3 has 14 residues. CDR1 MNHEY and CDR2 SMNVEV come from the germline V gene (reference sequence). CDR3 region: CASKQVSSYNEQFF. CDR3 in DNA: TGTGCCAGCAAACAAGTCAGCTCCTACAATGAGCAGTTCTTC.

This chain connects TRBV21-1 to TRBJ2-3; the table's TRBD2 call for D was not verified on the DNA. TRBV21-1 is a pseudogene segment. The CDR3 length is 16 residues. The CDR3 loop reads CASSPRGSGATDTQYF. CDR3 sequence (DNA): TGTGCCAGCAGCCCTAGGGGAAGCGGGGCGACAGATACGCAGTATTTT.

This clone was seen a few times. The chain combines TRBV4-3 with TRBJ1-3, with D possibly matching TRBD1 (5 bases). This CDR3 is built from 15 residues. Trimming removed 4 bases from V and 3 bases from J, with 13 bases in between. From germline, CDR1 is LGHNA and CDR2 YSLEER. CDR3 protein: CASSRDSGFGNTIYF. The CDR3 DNA is TGCGCCAGCAGCCGAGACTCAGGGTTTGGAAACACCATATATTTT.

J is TRBJ1-4 and V is TRBV15, with D possibly matching TRBD1 (6 bases). Trimming removed 4 bases at V and 11 bases at J, with 11 bases between. CDR1 is LNHNV, CDR2 YYDKDF, per germline (reference sequence). The CDR3 has 12 amino acids. The CDR3 region is CATSTTGSKLFF. As DNA, the CDR3 is TGTGCCACCAGCACCACAGGGAGTAAACTGTTTTTT.

This clone was found once. V is TRBV5-1 and J is TRBJ1-1, with D possibly TRBD1 on 6 matching bases. The CDR3 has 15 residues. Germline CDR1 and CDR2: SGHRS and YFSETQ. Deletions cut 1 base from V and 1 base from J, with 11 bases between. CDR3 sequence (DNA): TGCGCCAGCAGCTTGCAGGGGCTGAAGAACACTGAAGCTTTCTTT. Translating it yields CASSLQGLKNTEAFF.

The chain joins TRBV5-1 to TRBJ2-3; D might be TRBD2 (6 bases). V lost 0 bases and J lost 0, with 14 bases in between. This CDR3 contains 17 residues. Germline CDR1 SGHRS, CDR2 YFSETQ. The CDR3 protein is CASSLVRGGDSTDTQYF. As DNA, the CDR3 is TGCGCCAGCAGCTTGGTTCGGGGCGGGGACAGCACAGATACGCAGTATTTT.

The chain joins TRBV7-2 to TRBJ2-5; D is possibly TRBD2 (5 bases). CDR1 and CDR2 (germline): SGHTA, FQGNSA. The CDR3 extends over 17 amino acids. Trimming pared 5 bases from V and 4 bases from J, leaving 23 bases between. In DNA form, the CDR3 reads TGTGCCAGCAGCCCTTGGCCAACGAGGGCTCGGGGAGAGACCCAGTACTTC. It is translated as CASSPWPTRARGETQYF.

About this clone: Germline is not matched at one junction end, which may reflect a read error. The rearrangement joins TRBV28 to TRBJ1-5, with a possible D match to TRBD1 (6 bases). In germline, CDR1 is MDHEN, CDR2 SYDVKM. This CDR3 is 12 amino acids long. This CDR3 is CASRLGAQPQHF. The CDR3 DNA follows: TGTGCCAGCCGTTTGGGGGCCCAGCCCCAGCATTTT.

The CDR3 protein is CASSSTGEGEKLFF. The CDR3 DNA is TGTGCCAGCAGCTCGACAGGGGAGGGTGAAAAACTGTTTTTT. This chain uses TRBV11-2 with TRBJ1-4; 8 bases map to TRBD1. CDR1 and CDR2 (germline): SGHAT, FQNNGV. The trim removed 4 bases at V and 7 bases at J, leaving 5 bases unmatched. The CDR3 sequence is 14 residues long.

This sequence joins TRBV5-4 and TRBJ1-2; tentatively, D is TRBD1 (6 bases). Germline V CDR1 and CDR2: SGHNT, YYREEE (reference sequence). This CDR3 is 14 amino acids long. The germline V and J ends were trimmed by 1 base and 9 bases, with 16 bases remaining between them. The CDR3 loop is CASSLYIGQGSYTF. The CDR3 coding sequence is TGTGCCAGCAGCTTGTATATTGGGCAGGGGAGCTACACCTTC.

The J gene is TRBJ1-5, the V gene TRBV27; D may be TRBD1 (5 bases). Germline V gives CDR1 MNHEY, CDR2 SMNVEV (reference sequence). The CDR3 sequence is 16 residues long. V was shortened by 5 bases and J by 9 bases, with 23 bases between the two germline ends. CDR3 loop: CASSPRGGTGRSPQHF. CDR3 DNA sequence: TGTGCCAGCAGTCCCCGAGGCGGGACTGGGAGATCGCCCCAGCATTTT.

The rearrangement uses TRBV19 and TRBJ1-1, with 7 bases identical to TRBD1. Germline CDR1 is LNHDA and CDR2 is SQIVND (reference sequence). CDR3 length: 13 amino acids. V lost 5 bases to trimming and J lost 1 base; unmatched junction nucleotides: 1. Here the CDR3 reads CASSRDRNTEAFF. As DNA, the CDR3 is TGTGCCAGTAGTCGGGACAGGAACACTGAAGCTTTCTTT.

The chain uses TRBV18 and TRBJ2-1; TRBD2 matches at 10 bases. With V trimmed by 1 base and J by 5 bases, 2 bases remained unmatched. The CDR3 sequence is 15 residues long. Germline CDR1 KGHSH, CDR2 LQKENI. The CDR3 DNA is TGTGCCAGCTCACCACGTGGACTAGCGGACAATGAGCAGTTCTTC. It translates to CASSPRGLADNEQFF.

This clone was detected once. This rearrangement joins TRBV19 to TRBJ2-3; the D gene is possibly TRBD1 (5 bases). Germline V gene sequence: CDR1 LNHDA, CDR2 SQIVND (reference sequence). The ends were cut back, 3 bases at V and 0 bases at J, with 10 bases in the middle. The CDR3 spans 15 residues. CDR3 DNA sequence: TGTGCCAGTAGTATCGTGGCAGGGAGCACAGATACGCAGTATTTT. Its protein product is CASSIVAGSTDTQYF.

The rearrangement uses TRBV11-1 and TRBJ2-3; a weak D match, TRBD2 (6 bases). Trimming left V 9 bases short and J 2 bases short, with 18 bases between. Germline V CDR1 and CDR2: SGHAT, FQDESV (reference sequence). The CDR3 covers 15 residues. DNA of the CDR3: TGTGCCAGGCTGGACGGGCGGGGTTACACAGATACGCAGTATTTT. Amino acids: CARLDGRGYTDTQYF.

The gene calls are TRBV30 and TRBJ1-2; 9 bases align to TRBD1. In germline, CDR1 is GTSNPN, CDR2 SVGIG (reference sequence). This CDR3 is built from 15 residues. V lost 5 bases to trimming and J lost 4 bases; unmatched junction nucleotides: 11. CDR3 region: CAWQLGQGASYGYTF. In DNA, the CDR3 is TGTGCCTGGCAGTTGGGACAGGGCGCCAGCTATGGCTACACCTTC.

The J gene is TRBJ1-1, the V gene TRBV28; 7 bases map to TRBD1. CDR3 size: 15 residues. Germline CDR1 reads MDHEN; CDR2 reads SYDVKM. The trim removed 3 bases at V and 6 bases at J, leaving 10 bases unmatched. The CDR3 coding sequence is TGTGCCAGCAGTTTGCGACAGGGCCGTGCCGCTGAAGCTTTCTTT. Residues: CASSLRQGRAAEAFF.

The chain joins TRBV1 to TRBJ1-5. TRBV1 constitutes a pseudogene. The CDR3 contains 14 residues. The CDR3 DNA reads as TGCACCAGCAGCCAGCACACGGGGTTTCAGCCCCAGCATTTT. Protein sequence: CTSSQHTGFQPQHF.

V is TRBV27 and J is TRBJ1-1; D may be TRBD1 (6 bases). The CDR3 extends over 15 amino acids. The germline gives CDR1 MNHEY, CDR2 SMNVEV (reference sequence). V was trimmed by 5 bases and J by 8 bases, leaving 21 bases between them. CDR3 DNA: TGTGCCAGCAGTCCGAGAACGGGACACCAAAAGGAAGCTTTCTTT. It is translated as CASSPRTGHQKEAFF.